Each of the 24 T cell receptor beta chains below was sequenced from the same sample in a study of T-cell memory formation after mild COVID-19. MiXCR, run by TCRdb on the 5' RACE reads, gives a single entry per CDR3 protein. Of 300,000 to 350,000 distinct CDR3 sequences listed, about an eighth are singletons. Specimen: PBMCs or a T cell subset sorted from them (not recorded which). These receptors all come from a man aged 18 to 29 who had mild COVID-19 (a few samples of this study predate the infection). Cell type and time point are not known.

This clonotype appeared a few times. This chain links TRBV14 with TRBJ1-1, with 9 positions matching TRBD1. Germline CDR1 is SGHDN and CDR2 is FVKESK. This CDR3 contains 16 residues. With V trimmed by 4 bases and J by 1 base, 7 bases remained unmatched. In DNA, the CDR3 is TGTGCCAGCAGCCCAGGGACAGGGTTGGGGAACACTGAAGCTTTCTTT. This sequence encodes CASSPGTGLGNTEAFF.

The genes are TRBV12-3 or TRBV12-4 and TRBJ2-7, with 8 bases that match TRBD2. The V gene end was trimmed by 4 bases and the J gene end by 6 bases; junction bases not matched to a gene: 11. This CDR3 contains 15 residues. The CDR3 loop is CASSSLDGGAVEQYF. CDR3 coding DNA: TGTGCCAGCAGTTCGCTGGACGGGGGGGCGGTCGAGCAGTACTTC.

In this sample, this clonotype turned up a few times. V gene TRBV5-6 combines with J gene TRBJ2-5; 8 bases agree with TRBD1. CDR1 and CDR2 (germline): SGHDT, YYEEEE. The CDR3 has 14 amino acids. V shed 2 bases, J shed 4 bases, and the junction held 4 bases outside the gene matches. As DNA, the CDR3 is TGTGCCAGCAGCTTTCCAGGGGGCGCAGAGACCCAGTACTTC. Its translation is CASSFPGGAETQYF.

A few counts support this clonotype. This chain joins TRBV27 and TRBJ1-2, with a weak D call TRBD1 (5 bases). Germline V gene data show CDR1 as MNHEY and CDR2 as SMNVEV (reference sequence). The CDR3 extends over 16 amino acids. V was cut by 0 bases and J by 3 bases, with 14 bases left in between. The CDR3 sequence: CASSLSPTDTYYGYTF. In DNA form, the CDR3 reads TGTGCCAGCAGTTTATCCCCAACGGACACTTACTATGGCTACACCTTC.

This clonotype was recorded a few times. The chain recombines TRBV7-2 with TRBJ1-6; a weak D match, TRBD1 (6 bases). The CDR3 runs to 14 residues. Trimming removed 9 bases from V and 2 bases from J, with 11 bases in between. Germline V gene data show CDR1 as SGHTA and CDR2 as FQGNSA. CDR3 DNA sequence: TGTGCCAGTGCCAGGGGAACCTATAATTCACCCCTCCACTTT. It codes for CASARGTYNSPLHF.

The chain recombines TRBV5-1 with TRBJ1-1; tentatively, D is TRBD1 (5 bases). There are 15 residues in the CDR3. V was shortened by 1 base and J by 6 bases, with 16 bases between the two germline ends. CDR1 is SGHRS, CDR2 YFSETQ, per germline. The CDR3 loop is CASSLLQGGEPEAFF. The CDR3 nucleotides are TGCGCCAGCAGCTTGCTTCAGGGAGGGGAACCTGAAGCTTTCTTT.

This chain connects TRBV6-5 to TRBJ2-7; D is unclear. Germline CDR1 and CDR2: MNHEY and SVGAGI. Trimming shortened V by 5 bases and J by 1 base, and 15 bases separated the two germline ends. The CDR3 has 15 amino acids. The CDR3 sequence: CASSPGSTSSYEQYV. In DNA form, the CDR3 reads TGTGCCAGCAGTCCAGGCTCCACATCGTCCTACGAGCAGTACGTC.

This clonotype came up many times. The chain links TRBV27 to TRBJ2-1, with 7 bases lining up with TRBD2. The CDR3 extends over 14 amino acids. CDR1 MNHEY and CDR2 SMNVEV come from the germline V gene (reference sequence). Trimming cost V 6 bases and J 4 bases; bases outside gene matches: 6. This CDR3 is CASSIVSGYNEQFF. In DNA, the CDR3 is TGTGCCAGCAGCATCGTTAGCGGGTACAATGAGCAGTTCTTC.

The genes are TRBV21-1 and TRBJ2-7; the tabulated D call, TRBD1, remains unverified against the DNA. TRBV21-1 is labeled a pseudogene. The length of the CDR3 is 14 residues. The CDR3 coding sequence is TGTGCCAGCAGGAAGCTGGACAGGGGATACGAGCAGTACTTC. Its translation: CASRKLDRGYEQYF.

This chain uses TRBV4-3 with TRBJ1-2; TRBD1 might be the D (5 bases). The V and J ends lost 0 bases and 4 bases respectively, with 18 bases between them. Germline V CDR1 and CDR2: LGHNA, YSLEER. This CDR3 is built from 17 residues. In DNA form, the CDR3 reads TGCGCCAGCAGCCAAGATACCGGAAGTACAGGAATCTATGGCTACACCTTC. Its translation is CASSQDTGSTGIYGYTF.

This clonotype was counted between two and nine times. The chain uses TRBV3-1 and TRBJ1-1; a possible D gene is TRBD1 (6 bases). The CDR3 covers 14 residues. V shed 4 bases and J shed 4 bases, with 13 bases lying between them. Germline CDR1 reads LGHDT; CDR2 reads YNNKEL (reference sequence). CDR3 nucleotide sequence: TGTGCCAGCAGCCCCCGGGGAGGGGGCACTGAAGCTTTCTTT. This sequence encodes CASSPRGGGTEAFF.

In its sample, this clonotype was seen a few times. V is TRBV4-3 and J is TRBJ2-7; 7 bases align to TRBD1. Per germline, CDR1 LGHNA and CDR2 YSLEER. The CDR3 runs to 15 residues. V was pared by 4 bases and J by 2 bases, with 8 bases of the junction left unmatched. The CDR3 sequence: CASSPSTGSTYEQYF. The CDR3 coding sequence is TGCGCCAGCAGCCCCTCGACAGGGTCGACCTACGAGCAGTACTTC.

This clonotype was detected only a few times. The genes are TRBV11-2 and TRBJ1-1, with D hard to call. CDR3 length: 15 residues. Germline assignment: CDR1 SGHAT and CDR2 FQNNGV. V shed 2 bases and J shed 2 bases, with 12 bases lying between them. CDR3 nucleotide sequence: TGTGCCAGCAGCTTACTCAGTATTGGAAACACTGAAGCTTTCTTT. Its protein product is CASSLLSIGNTEAFF.

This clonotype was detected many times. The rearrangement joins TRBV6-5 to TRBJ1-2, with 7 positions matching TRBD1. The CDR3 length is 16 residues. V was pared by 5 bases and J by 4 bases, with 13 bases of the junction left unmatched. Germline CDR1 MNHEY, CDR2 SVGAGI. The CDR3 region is CASSRQGKSSSYGYTF. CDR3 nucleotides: TGTGCCAGCAGTAGACAGGGAAAATCATCTTCCTATGGCTACACCTTC.

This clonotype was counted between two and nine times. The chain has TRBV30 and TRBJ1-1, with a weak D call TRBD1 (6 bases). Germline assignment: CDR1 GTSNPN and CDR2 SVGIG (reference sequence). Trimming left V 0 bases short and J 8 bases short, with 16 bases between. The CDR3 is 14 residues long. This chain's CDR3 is CAWSVRLGQIEAFF. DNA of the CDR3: TGTGCCTGGAGTGTACGACTTGGACAGATCGAAGCTTTCTTT. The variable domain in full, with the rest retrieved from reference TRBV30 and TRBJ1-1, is SQTIHQWPATLVQPVGSPLSLECTVEGTSNPNLYWYRQAAGRGLQLLFYSVGIGQISSEVPQNLSASRPQDRQFILSSKKLLLSDSGFYLCAWSVRLGQIEAFFGQGTRLTVV.

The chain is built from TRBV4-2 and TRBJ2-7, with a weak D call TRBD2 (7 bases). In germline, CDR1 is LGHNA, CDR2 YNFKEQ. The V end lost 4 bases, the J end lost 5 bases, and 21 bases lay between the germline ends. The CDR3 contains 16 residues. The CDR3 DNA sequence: TGTGCCAGCAGCCCAGATGGGGGGGCCTTTGGTGACGAGCAGTACTTC. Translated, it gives CASSPDGGAFGDEQYF.

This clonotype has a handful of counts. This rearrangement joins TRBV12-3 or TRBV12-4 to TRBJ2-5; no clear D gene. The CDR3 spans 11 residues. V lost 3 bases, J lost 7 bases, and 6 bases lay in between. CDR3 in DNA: TGTGCCAGCAGTTTGAGAAGGACCCAGTACTTC. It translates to CASSLRRTQYF.

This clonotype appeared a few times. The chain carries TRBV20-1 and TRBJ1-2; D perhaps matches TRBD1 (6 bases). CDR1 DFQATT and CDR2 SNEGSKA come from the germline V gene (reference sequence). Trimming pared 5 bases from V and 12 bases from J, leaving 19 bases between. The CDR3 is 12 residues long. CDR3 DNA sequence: TGCAGTGCTTCATCCTCGGGGGGGGCCAACACCTTC. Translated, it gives CSASSSGGANTF.

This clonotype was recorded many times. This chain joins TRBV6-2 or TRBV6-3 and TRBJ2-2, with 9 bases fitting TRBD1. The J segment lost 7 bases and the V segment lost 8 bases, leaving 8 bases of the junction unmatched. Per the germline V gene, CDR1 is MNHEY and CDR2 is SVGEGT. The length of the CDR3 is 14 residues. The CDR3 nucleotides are TGTGCCAGCGGCTGGGACAGGGTTGGCGGGGAGCTGTTTTTT. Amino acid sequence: CASGWDRVGGELFF.

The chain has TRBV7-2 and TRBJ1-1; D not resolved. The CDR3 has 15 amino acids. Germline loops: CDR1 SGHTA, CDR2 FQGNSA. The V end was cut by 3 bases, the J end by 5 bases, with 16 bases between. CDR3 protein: CASSFPPGSRTEAFF. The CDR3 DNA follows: TGTGCCAGCAGCTTCCCACCGGGCAGTCGGACTGAAGCTTTCTTT.

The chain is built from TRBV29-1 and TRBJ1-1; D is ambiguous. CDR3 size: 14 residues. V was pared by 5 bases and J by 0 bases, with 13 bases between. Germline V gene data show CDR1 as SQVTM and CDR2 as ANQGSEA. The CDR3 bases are TGCAGCGTTCGGGAGTCTTACCTGAACACTGAAGCTTTCTTT. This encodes CSVRESYLNTEAFF.

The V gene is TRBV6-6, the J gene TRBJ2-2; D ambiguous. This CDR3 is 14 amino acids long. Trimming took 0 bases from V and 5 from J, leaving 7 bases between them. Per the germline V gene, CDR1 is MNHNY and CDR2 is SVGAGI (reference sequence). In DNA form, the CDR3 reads TGTGCCAGCAGTTACTCGTATGGGACCGGGGAGCTGTTTTTT. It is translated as CASSYSYGTGELFF.

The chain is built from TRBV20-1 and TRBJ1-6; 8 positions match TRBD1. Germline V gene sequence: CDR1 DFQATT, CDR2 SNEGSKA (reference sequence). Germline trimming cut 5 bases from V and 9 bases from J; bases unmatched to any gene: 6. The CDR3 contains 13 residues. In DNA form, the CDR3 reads TGCAGTGCTTTTTCCGGGACAGGTTCACCCCTCCACTTT. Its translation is CSAFSGTGSPLHF.

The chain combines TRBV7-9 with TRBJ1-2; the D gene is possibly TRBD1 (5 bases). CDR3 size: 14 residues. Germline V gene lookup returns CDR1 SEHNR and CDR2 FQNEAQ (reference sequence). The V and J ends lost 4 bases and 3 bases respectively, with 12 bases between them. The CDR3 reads CASSYGGWDYGYTF. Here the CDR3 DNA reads TGTGCCAGCAGCTACGGGGGATGGGACTATGGCTACACCTTC.